This TCR beta chain is from a study of a mutant IDH1 vaccine in newly diagnosed glioma. Across the whole study: Vaccinations, eight in total, occurred in weeks 1, 3, 5, 7, 11, 15, 19, 23.

CDR1 and CDR2 from the germline V gene are SGHKS and YYEKEE (reference sequence). The ends were cut back, 6 bases at V and 2 bases at J, with 14 bases in the middle. The CDR3 spans 14 residues. Study-wide results and limits: Altogether, 80% to 95% of patients exhibited vaccine-induced immune responses.

Time point indicated: week 11, during vaccination. Topical imiquimod was applied with each vaccine dose, which held 300 ug of mutant IDH1 20-mer peptide. Comment on this clone: Antigen: not known.

Assay used: immunoSEQ multiplex PCR; TCRdb lists only in-frame clones, some missing. The sample shows tens of thousands of clones, 55% to 75% of them seen only once. The source material was peripheral blood mononuclear cells (PBMCs), sampled from a glioma patient whose treatment included an IDH1 peptide vaccine. This chain joins TRBV5-5 and TRBJ1-1; D unclear. The clonotype comes from a man younger than 35 with glioma. Some clones in this sample may be carry-over from other donors' samples. The CDR3 DNA sequence: TGTGCCAGCAACCCTGGCGGGGAAAACACTGAAGCTTTCTTT. Translation: CASNPGGENTEAFF.